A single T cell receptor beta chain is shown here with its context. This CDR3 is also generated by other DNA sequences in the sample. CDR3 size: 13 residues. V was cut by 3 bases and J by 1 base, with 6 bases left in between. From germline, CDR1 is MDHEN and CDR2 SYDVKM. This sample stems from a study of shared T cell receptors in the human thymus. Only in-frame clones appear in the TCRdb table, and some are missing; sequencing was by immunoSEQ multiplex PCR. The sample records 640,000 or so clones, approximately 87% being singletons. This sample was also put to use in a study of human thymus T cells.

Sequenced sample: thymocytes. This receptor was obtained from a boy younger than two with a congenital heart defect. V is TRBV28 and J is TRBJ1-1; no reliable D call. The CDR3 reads CASSFRGNTEAFF. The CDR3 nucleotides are TGTGCCAGCAGTTTCAGAGGGAACACTGAAGCTTTCTTT.